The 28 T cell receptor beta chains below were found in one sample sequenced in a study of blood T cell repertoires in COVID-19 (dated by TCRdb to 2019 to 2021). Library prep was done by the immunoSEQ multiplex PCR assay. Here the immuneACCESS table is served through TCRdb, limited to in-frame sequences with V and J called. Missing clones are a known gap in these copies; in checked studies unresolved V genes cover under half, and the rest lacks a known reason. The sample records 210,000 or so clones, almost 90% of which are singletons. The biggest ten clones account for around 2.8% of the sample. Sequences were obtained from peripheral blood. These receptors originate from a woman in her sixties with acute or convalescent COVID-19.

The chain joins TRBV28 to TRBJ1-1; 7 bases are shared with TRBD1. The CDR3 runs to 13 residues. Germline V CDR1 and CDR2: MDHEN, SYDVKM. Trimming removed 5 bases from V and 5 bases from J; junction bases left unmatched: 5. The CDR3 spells CASSDRVRTEAFF. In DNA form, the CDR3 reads TGTGCCAGCAGTGACAGGGTCAGGACTGAAGCTTTCTTT. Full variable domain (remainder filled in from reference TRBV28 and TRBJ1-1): DVKVTQSSRYLVKRTGEKVFLECVQDMDHENMFWYRQDPGLGLRLIYFSYDVKMKEKGDIPEGYSVSREKKERFSLILESASTNQTSMYLCASSDRVRTEAFFGQGTRLTVV.

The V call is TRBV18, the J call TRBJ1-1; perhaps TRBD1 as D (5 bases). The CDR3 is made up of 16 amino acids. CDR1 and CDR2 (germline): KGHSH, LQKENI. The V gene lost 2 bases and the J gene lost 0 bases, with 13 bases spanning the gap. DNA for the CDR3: TGTGCCAGCTCACCATTATCGGGGGGGGTGAACACTGAAGCTTTCTTT. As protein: CASSPLSGGVNTEAFF.

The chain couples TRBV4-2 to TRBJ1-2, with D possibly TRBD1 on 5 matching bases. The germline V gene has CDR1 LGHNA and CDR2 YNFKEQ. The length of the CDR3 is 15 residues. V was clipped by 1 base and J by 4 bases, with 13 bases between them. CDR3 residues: CASSQGTRGRYGYTF. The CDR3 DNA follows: TGTGCCAGCAGCCAAGGGACAAGGGGTCGCTATGGCTACACCTTC.

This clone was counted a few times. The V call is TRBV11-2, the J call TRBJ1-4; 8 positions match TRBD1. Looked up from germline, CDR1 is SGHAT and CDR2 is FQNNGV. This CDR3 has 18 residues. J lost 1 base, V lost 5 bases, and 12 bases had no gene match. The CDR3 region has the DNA TGTGCCAGCAGCCTATACAGGGGGGGTGGACGAACTAATGAAAAACTGTTTTTT. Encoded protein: CASSLYRGGGRTNEKLFF.

The CDR3 here is CASSLVPFDQWTSGGWDEQYF. The CDR3 coding sequence is TGCGCCAGCAGCTTGGTCCCGTTCGACCAATGGACTAGCGGGGGTTGGGACGAGCAGTACTTC. The chain carries TRBV5-1 and TRBJ2-7; 13 bases line up with TRBD2. This CDR3 contains 21 residues. V lost 0 bases and J lost 5; bases outside the gene matches: 20. Per germline, CDR1 SGHRS and CDR2 YFSETQ.

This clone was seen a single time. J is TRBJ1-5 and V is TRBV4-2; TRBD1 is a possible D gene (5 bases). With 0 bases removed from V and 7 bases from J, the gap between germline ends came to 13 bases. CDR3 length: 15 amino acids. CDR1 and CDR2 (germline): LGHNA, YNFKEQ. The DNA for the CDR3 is TGTGCCAGCAGCCAAGAGGGGGGGGTCCCCCAGCCCCAGCATTTT. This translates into CASSQEGGVPQPQHF.

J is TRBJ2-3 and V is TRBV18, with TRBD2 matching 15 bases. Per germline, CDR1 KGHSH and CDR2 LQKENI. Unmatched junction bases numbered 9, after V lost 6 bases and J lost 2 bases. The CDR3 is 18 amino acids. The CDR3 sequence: CASSRTSGRAANTDTQYF. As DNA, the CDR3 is TGTGCCAGCTCGCGGACTAGCGGGAGGGCTGCGAACACAGATACGCAGTATTTT.

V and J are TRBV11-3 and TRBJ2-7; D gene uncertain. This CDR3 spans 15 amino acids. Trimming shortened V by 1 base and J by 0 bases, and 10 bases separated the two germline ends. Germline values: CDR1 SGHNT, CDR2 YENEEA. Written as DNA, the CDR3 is TGTGCCAGCAGCTTAGGCGGTCAGACCTCCTACGAGCAGTACTTC. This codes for CASSLGGQTSYEQYF.

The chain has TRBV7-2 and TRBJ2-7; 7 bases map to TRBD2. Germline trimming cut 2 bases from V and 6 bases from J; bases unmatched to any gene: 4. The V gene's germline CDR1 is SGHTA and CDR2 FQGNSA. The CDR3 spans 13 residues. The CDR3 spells CASSLQGGVEQYF. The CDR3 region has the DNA TGTGCCAGCAGCTTACAGGGAGGGGTCGAGCAGTACTTC.

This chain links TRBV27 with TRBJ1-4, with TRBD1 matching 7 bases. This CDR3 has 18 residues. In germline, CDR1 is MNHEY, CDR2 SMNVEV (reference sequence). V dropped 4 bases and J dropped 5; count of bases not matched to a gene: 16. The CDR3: CASSYNERRQGGNEKLFF. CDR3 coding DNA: TGTGCCAGCAGTTACAACGAACGCCGACAGGGCGGGAATGAAAAACTGTTTTTT. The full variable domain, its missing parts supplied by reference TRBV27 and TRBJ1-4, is EAQVTQNPRYLITVTGKKLTVTCSQNMNHEYMSWYRQDPGLGLRQIYYSMNVEVTDKGDVPEGYKVSRKEKRNFPLILESPSPNQTSLYFCASSYNERRQGGNEKLFFGSGTQLSVL.

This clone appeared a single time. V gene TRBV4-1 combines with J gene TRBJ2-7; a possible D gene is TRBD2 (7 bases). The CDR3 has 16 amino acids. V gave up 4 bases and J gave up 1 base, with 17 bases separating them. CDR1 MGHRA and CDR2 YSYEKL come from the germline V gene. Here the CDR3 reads CASSRSWGGASYEQYF. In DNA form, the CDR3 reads TGCGCCAGCAGCCGGTCGTGGGGGGGCGCATCCTACGAGCAGTACTTC.

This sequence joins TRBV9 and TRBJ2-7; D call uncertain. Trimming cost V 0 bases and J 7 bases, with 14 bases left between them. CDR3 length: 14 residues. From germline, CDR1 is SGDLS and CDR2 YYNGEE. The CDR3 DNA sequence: TGTGCCAGCAGCGTAGCCCAACTCTCGTTGGAGCAGTACTTC. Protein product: CASSVAQLSLEQYF.

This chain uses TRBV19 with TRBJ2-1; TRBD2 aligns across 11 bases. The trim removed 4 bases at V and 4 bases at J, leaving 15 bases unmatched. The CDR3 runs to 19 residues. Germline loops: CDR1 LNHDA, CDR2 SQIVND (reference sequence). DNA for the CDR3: TGTGCCAGTAGTACCCCAAGGGGTAGCGGGAGGGCCCAGTACAATGAGCAGTTCTTC. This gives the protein CASSTPRGSGRAQYNEQFF.

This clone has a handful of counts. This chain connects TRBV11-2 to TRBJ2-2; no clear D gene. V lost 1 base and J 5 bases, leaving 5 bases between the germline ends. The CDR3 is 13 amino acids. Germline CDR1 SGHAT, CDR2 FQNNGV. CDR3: CASSLAGTGELFF. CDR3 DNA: TGTGCCAGCAGCTTAGCCGGGACCGGGGAGCTGTTTTTT.

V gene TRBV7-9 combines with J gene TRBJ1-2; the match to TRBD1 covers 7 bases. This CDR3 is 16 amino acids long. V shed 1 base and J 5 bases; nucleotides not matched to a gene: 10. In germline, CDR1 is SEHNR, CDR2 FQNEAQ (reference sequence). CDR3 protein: CASSLDTGTALYGYTF. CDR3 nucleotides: TGTGCCAGCAGCTTAGATACGGGGACAGCTCTTTATGGCTACACCTTC.

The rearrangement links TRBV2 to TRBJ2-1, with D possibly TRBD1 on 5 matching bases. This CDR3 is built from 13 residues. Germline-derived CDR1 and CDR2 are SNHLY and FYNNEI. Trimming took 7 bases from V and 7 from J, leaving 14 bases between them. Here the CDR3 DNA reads TGTGCCAGCACCCAGGGATTCGGGAATGAGCAGTTCTTC. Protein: CASTQGFGNEQFF. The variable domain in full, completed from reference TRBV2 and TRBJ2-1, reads EPEVTQTPSHQVTQMGQEVILRCVPISNHLYFYWYRQILGQKVEFLVSFYNNEISEKSEIFDDQFSVERPDGSNFTLKIRSTKLEDSAMYFCASTQGFGNEQFFGPGTRLTVL.

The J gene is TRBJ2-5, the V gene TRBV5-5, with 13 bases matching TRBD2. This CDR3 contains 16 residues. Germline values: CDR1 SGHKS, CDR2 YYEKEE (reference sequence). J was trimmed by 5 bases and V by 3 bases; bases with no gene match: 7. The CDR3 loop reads CASSSRTSGSGETQYF. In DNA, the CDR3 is TGTGCCAGCAGCTCCCGGACTAGCGGGAGCGGTGAGACCCAGTACTTC.

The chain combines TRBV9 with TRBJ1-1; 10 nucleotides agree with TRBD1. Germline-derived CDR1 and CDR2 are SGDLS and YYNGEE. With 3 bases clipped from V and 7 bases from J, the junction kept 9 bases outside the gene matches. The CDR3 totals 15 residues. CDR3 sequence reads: CASSGGQGTKFEAFF. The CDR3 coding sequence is TGTGCCAGCAGCGGGGGACAGGGGACTAAATTTGAAGCTTTCTTT.

CDR3 region: CASSQRGLGETQYF. CDR3 DNA sequence: TGTGCCAGCAGCCAACGAGGACTAGGAGAGACCCAGTACTTC. The chain employs TRBV3-1 (or the pseudogene TRBV3-2) and TRBJ2-5, with TRBD2 matching over 7 bases. J gave up 4 bases and V 2 bases, and 4 bases lay outside the gene matches. CDR1 LGHDT and CDR2 YNNKEL come from the germline V gene (reference sequence). The CDR3 sequence is 14 residues long.

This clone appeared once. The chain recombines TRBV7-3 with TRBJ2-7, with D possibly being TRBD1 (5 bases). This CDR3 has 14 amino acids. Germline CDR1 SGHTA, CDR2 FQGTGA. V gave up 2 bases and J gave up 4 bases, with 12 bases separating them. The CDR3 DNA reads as TGTGCCAGCAGCTTAGTAGGGGCCGGGTACGAGCAGTACTTC. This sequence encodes CASSLVGAGYEQYF.

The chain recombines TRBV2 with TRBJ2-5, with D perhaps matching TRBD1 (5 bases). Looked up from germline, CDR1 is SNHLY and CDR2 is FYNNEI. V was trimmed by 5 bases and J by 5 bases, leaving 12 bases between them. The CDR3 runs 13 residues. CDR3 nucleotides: TGTGCCAGCAGTCAGGGATTAGGGGAGACCCAGTACTTC. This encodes CASSQGLGETQYF.

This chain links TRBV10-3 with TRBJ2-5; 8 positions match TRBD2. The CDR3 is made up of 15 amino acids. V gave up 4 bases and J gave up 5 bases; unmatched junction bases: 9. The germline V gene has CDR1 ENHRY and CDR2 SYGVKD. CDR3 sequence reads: CAISGTSGAQETQYF. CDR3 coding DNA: TGTGCCATCAGTGGAACTAGCGGAGCGCAGGAGACCCAGTACTTC.

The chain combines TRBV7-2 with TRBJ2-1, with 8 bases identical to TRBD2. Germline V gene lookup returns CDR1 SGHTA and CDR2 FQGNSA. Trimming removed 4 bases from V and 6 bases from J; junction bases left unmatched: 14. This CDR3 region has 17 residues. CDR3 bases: TGTGCCAGCAGCTCCGCCCGGGGGGGCGGGAGAGGCAATGAGCAGTTCTTC. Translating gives CASSSARGGGRGNEQFF.

The DNA for the CDR3 is TGTGCCAGCAGTTTAGACAGGGGGTACGGCTACACCTTC. Encoded protein: CASSLDRGYGYTF. The rearrangement links TRBV28 to TRBJ1-2; TRBD1 aligns across 9 bases. Losses at the gene ends were 2 bases for V and 8 bases for J; bases not matched to a gene: 3. Germline assignment: CDR1 MDHEN and CDR2 SYDVKM. This CDR3 region has 13 residues.

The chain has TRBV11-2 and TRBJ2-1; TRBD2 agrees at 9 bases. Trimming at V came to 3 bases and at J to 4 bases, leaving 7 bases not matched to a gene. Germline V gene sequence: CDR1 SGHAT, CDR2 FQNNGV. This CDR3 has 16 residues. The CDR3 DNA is TGTGCCAGCAGCTTTTTAGCGGGAGTAGGGTACAATGAGCAGTTCTTC. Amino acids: CASSFLAGVGYNEQFF.

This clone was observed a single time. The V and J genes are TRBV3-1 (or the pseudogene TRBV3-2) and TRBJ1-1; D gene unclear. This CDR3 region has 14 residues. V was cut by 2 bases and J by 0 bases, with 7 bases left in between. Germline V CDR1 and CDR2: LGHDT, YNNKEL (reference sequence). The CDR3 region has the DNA TGTGCCAGCAGCCAAAAACACCTGAACACTGAAGCTTTCTTT. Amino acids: CASSQKHLNTEAFF.

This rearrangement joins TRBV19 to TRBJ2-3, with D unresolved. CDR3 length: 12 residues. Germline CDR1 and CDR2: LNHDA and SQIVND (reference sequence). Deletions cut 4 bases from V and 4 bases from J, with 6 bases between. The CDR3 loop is CASSRSADTQYF. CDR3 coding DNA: TGTGCCAGTAGTAGGTCGGCAGATACGCAGTATTTT.

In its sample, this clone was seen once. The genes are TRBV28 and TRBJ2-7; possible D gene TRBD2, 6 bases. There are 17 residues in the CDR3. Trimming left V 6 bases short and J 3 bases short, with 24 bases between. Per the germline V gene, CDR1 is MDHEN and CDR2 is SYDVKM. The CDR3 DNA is TGTGCCAGCAGCCAACCCCCCGGGGGAGCGCCGGTCTACGAGCAGTACTTC. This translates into CASSQPPGGAPVYEQYF.